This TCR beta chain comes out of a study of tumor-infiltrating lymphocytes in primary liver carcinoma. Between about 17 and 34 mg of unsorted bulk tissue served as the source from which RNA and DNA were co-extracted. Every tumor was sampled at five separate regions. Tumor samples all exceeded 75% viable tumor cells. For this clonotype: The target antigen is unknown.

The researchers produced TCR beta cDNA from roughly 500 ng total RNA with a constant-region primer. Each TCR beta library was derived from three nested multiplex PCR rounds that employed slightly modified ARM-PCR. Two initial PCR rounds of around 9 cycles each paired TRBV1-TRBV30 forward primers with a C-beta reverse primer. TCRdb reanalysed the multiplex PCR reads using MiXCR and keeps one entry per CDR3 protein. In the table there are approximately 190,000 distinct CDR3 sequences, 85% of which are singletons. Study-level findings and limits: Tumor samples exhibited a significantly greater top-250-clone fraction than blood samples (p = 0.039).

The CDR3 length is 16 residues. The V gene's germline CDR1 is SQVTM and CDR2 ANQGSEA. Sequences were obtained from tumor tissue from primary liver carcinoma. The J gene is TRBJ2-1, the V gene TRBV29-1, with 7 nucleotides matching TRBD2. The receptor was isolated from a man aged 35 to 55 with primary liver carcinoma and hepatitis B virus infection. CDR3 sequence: CNVEFLELAEYNEQFF. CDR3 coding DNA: TGCAACGTGGAGTTTTTGGAGCTAGCGGAGTACAATGAGCAGTTCTTC.